One sample yielded the 28 T cell receptor beta chains listed below, sequenced in a study of response to subunit inactivated influenza vaccine. Via MiXCR, TCRdb re-called the RT-PCR reads, giving one row per CDR3 protein. The table includes about 500,000 distinct CDR3 sequences, 10% to 15% detected once. Sequenced here: PBMCs from blood, sampled more than 35 days after vaccination. The receptor set was obtained from a man in his fifties or sixties who received an inactivated influenza vaccine.

This clonotype showed up just a few times. The chain employs TRBV2 and TRBJ1-2; D may be TRBD1 (5 bases). The CDR3 runs 14 residues. The germline V gene has CDR1 SNHLY and CDR2 FYNNEI. V gave up 8 bases and J gave up 7 bases, with 20 bases separating them. The CDR3 reads CASRGGRGSFGYTF. The CDR3 DNA reads TGTGCCAGCCGCGGGGGTCGGGGGTCGTTTGGCTACACCTTC.

The chain uses TRBV20-1 and TRBJ2-5, with TRBD2 identical over 14 bases. Germline V lookup: CDR1 DFQATT, CDR2 SNEGSKA (reference sequence). V shed 6 bases, J shed 4 bases, and the junction held 7 bases outside the gene matches. The length of the CDR3 is 15 residues. CDR3 loop: CSATGLAGVGETQYF. DNA for the CDR3: TGCAGTGCAACGGGACTAGCGGGGGTCGGAGAGACCCAGTACTTC.

A few counts support this clonotype. The gene calls are TRBV2 and TRBJ2-7; TRBD1 aligns across 7 bases. This CDR3 is built from 12 residues. Germline lookup yields CDR1 SNHLY and CDR2 FYNNEI. The J segment lost 3 bases and the V segment lost 10 bases, leaving 6 bases of the junction unmatched. CDR3 loop: CATTRTGYEQYF. The CDR3 DNA reads TGTGCCACCACCCGGACAGGCTACGAGCAGTACTTC.

This clonotype was detected only a few times. The gene calls are TRBV15 and TRBJ2-2, with a possible D match to TRBD2 (5 bases). The CDR3 covers 14 residues. The V end was cut by 1 base, the J end by 5 bases, with 8 bases between. CDR1 and CDR2 from the germline V gene are LNHNV and YYDKDF (reference sequence). CDR3 in amino acids: CATSRASGTGELFF. CDR3 DNA sequence: TGTGCCACCAGCAGAGCTTCGGGGACCGGGGAGCTGTTTTTT.

The rearrangement uses TRBV5-6 and TRBJ2-5; D remains unclear. The CDR3 is 14 amino acids. Germline CDR1 SGHDT, CDR2 YYEEEE. With 0 bases removed from V and 0 bases from J, the gap between germline ends came to 6 bases. The CDR3 nucleotides are TGTGCCAGCAGCTTGGACAACTACCAAGAGACCCAGTACTTC. Residues: CASSLDNYQETQYF.

The J gene is TRBJ2-1, the V gene TRBV4-1, with 11 bases fitting TRBD2. The ends lost 2 bases at V and 6 bases at J; junction bases unmatched: 3. CDR3 size: 15 residues. From germline, CDR1 is MGHRA and CDR2 YSYEKL. CDR3 sequence reads: CASSQRGLAANEQFF. CDR3 coding DNA: TGCGCCAGCAGCCAACGGGGACTAGCGGCCAATGAGCAGTTCTTC.

Comments on this clonotype: The junction shows a germline mismatch at one end, possibly a read error. The chain has TRBV12-3 or TRBV12-4 and TRBJ2-7; D remains unclear. The length of the CDR3 is 12 residues. CDR3 DNA: TGTGCCAGCAGTTTAGATCGGTACGGGCAGTACTTC. It translates to CASSLDRYGQYF.

V usage is TRBV2 and J usage is TRBJ2-5; 11 bases align to TRBD1. The CDR3 sequence is 15 residues long. Trimming removed 6 bases from V and 4 bases from J; junction bases left unmatched: 7. Germline V gene data show CDR1 as SNHLY and CDR2 as FYNNEI. The CDR3 loop is CASSQGTGGRETQYF. CDR3 sequence (DNA): TGTGCCAGCAGCCAAGGGACAGGGGGAAGAGAGACCCAGTACTTC.

The chain has TRBV15 and TRBJ1-1; TRBD1 aligns across 10 bases. The V gene end was trimmed by 3 bases and the J gene end by 10 bases; junction bases not matched to a gene: 5. The length of the CDR3 is 13 residues. The V gene's germline CDR1 is LNHNV and CDR2 YYDKDF (reference sequence). CDR3 sequence: CATSSRTGGRAFF. CDR3 nucleotide sequence: TGTGCCACCAGCAGCCGGACAGGGGGAAGAGCTTTCTTT.

The rearrangement links TRBV11-2 to TRBJ2-1; 8 nucleotides align to TRBD2. The CDR3 contains 17 residues. The V and J ends lost 0 bases and 6 bases, in that order; junction bases with no gene match: 10. Germline-derived CDR1 and CDR2 are SGHAT and FQNNGV. CDR3 nucleotide sequence: TGTGCCAGCAGCTTAGACGAAACTAGCGGAATTATCAATGAGCAGTTCTTC. Protein: CASSLDETSGIINEQFF.

This chain uses TRBV28 with TRBJ2-4; maybe TRBD1 (5 bases). Trimming took 7 bases from V and 3 from J, leaving 10 bases between them. The CDR3 extends over 13 amino acids. CDR1 and CDR2 (germline): MDHEN, SYDVKM. Written as DNA, the CDR3 is TGTGCCAGCAATCCTACAGGCAAAAACATTCAGTACTTC. Translation gives CASNPTGKNIQYF.

Ten or more counts support this clonotype. This chain links TRBV29-1 with TRBJ1-1; perhaps TRBD1 as D (6 bases). The germline V gene encodes CDR1 SQVTM and CDR2 ANQGSEA. V was cut by 4 bases and J by 5 bases, with 14 bases left in between. The CDR3 covers 13 residues. The CDR3 sequence is CSVASGVWTEAFF. The CDR3 nucleotides read TGCAGCGTTGCCTCAGGGGTTTGGACTGAAGCTTTCTTT.

There are many counts of this clonotype. The V call is TRBV28, the J call TRBJ2-4, with D uncertain. This CDR3 is 15 amino acids long. Germline V gene lookup returns CDR1 MDHEN and CDR2 SYDVKM. V shed 3 bases and J shed 1 base, with 10 bases lying between them. DNA for the CDR3: TGTGCCAGCAGTTTCGCAGCGCACGCCAAAAACATTCAGTACTTC. Residues: CASSFAAHAKNIQYF.

J is TRBJ2-1 and V is TRBV5-6; 9 bases agree with TRBD2. The CDR3 has 16 amino acids. CDR1 is SGHDT and CDR2 is YYEEEE in the germline V gene. V shed 1 base, J shed 3 bases, and the junction held 5 bases outside the gene matches. CDR3 DNA: TGTGCCAGCAGCTTGAGAGCGGGAGGCTTCTACAATGAGCAGTTCTTC. Protein: CASSLRAGGFYNEQFF.

There are many counts of this clonotype. The chain recombines TRBV20-1 with TRBJ2-3; TRBD2 is a possible D gene (5 bases). Per germline, CDR1 DFQATT and CDR2 SNEGSKA (reference sequence). There are 15 residues in the CDR3. Trimming stripped 4 bases from V and 0 bases from J, with 14 bases between. The CDR3 nucleotides are TGCAGTGCTACGAGTCCCGGGAAAAGCACAGATACGCAGTATTTT. Amino acids: CSATSPGKSTDTQYF.

The chain has TRBV12-3 or TRBV12-4 and TRBJ2-7; D ambiguous. Trimming shortened V by 2 bases and J by 1 base, and 9 bases separated the two germline ends. The CDR3 covers 14 residues. The CDR3 loop is CASSLYYSSYEQYF. In nucleotides, the CDR3 is TGTGCCAGCAGTTTATATTACAGTTCCTACGAGCAGTACTTC.

V is TRBV24-1 and J is TRBJ2-1; 13 bases are shared with TRBD2. CDR1 is KGHDR, CDR2 SFDVKD, per germline. The junction had 12 bases not matched to a gene; V was cut back by 5 bases and J by 6 bases. The CDR3 spans 18 residues. CDR3 in amino acids: CATSAHGGLAGNPNEQFF. The CDR3, as DNA: TGTGCCACCAGTGCGCATGGGGGACTAGCGGGAAACCCCAATGAGCAGTTCTTC.

This chain links TRBV7-2 with TRBJ2-6, with a weak D call TRBD2 (6 bases). The CDR3 is 17 amino acids. Germline-derived CDR1 and CDR2 are SGHTA and FQGNSA. V lost 2 bases and J lost 6, with 17 bases in between. The CDR3 region is CASSLTSGRSEANVLTF. CDR3 DNA: TGTGCCAGCAGCTTAACCAGCGGGCGTTCCGAGGCCAACGTCCTGACTTTC.

The chain combines TRBV24-1 with TRBJ2-5; possibly TRBD1 for D (6 bases). The CDR3 spans 17 residues. The germline gives CDR1 KGHDR, CDR2 SFDVKD. V dropped 5 bases and J dropped 0 bases, with 18 bases sitting between them. As DNA, the CDR3 is TGTGCCACCAGTGTGGAAGGCACAGGGACCGACCAAGAGACCCAGTACTTC. This encodes CATSVEGTGTDQETQYF.

CDR3 sequence: CAISESTRTGGETQYF. In DNA form, the CDR3 reads TGTGCCATCAGTGAGTCGACCCGGACAGGGGGAGAGACCCAGTACTTC. The chain uses TRBV10-3 and TRBJ2-5; 10 bases match TRBD1. Germline loops: CDR1 ENHRY, CDR2 SYGVKD. V gave up 0 bases and J gave up 4 bases; unmatched junction bases: 5. The CDR3 consists of 16 residues.

The V gene is TRBV5-1, the J gene TRBJ2-3; 8 nucleotides agree with TRBD1. Germline V gene data show CDR1 as SGHRS and CDR2 as YFSETQ. The V segment lost 4 bases and the J segment 8 bases; nucleotides outside the gene matches: 9. CDR3 size: 14 residues. The CDR3 bases are TGCGCCAGCAGCCTCGACAGGGGTTATGTTACGCAGTATTTT. Its translation: CASSLDRGYVTQYF. Supplemented by reference TRBV5-1 and TRBJ2-3, the full variable domain reads KAGVTQTPRYLIKTRGQQVTLSCSPISGHRSVSWYQQTPGQGLQFLFEYFSETQRNKGNFPGRFSGRQFSNSRSEMNVSTLELGDSALYLCASSLDRGYVTQYFGPGTRLTVL.

The table lists this clonotype with many counts. This chain's CDR3 is CASSDGRGWVEQFF. The CDR3 nucleotides are TGCGCCAGCAGTGACGGCAGGGGGTGGGTTGAGCAGTTCTTC. The chain carries TRBV10-2 and TRBJ2-1, with TRBD1 matching over 7 bases. V lost 3 bases, J lost 9 bases, and 8 bases stayed unmatched. This CDR3 is 14 amino acids long. Germline lookup yields CDR1 WSHSY and CDR2 SAAADI.

The chain couples TRBV6-6 to TRBJ1-5; 8 bases fit TRBD1. V trimming: 6 bases; J trimming: 7 bases; junction bases outside the gene matches: 5. This CDR3 region has 13 residues. In germline, CDR1 is MNHNY, CDR2 SVGAGI (reference sequence). The CDR3 DNA sequence: TGTGCCAGCAGCCGACAGGGGCGGCAGCCCCAGCATTTT. Protein sequence: CASSRQGRQPQHF.

This clonotype was observed a few times. The chain uses TRBV20-1 and TRBJ2-7; 7 nucleotides line up with TRBD1. V was clipped by 1 base and J by 4 bases; unmatched bases: 4. The CDR3 totals 13 residues. CDR1 is DFQATT and CDR2 is SNEGSKA in the germline V gene (reference sequence). The CDR3, as DNA: TGCAGTGCTAGAGTTACAGGGGAATACGAGCAGTACTTC. It yields the protein CSARVTGEYEQYF.

Concerning this clonotype: The junction departs from germline at one end; a sequencing error may be responsible. This sequence joins TRBV24-1 and TRBJ2-2; a weak D match, TRBD2 (5 bases). CDR3 length: 17 residues. The germline gives CDR1 KGHDR, CDR2 SFDVKD. CDR3 loop: CATSDSTTVRNTGDLFF. The CDR3 DNA reads TGTGCCACCAGTGATTCGACCACGGTGCGGAACACCGGGGATCTGTTTTTT.

In this sample, this clonotype turned up many times. The rearrangement uses TRBV6-1 and TRBJ2-1; 9 bases are shared with TRBD1. Unmatched junction bases numbered 12, after V lost 6 bases and J lost 12 bases. The CDR3 loop spans 14 amino acids. Germline V lookup: CDR1 MNHNS, CDR2 SASEGT. CDR3 nucleotide sequence: TGTGCCAGCAGCGACGAACAGGGGGCGCAGGGGCAGTTCTTC. This codes for CASSDEQGAQGQFF.

This chain connects TRBV15 to TRBJ2-7; D may correspond to TRBD1 or TRBD2 (5 bases each). The CDR3 is made up of 14 amino acids. Trimming shortened V by 5 bases and J by 2 bases, and 13 bases separated the two germline ends. Germline lookup yields CDR1 LNHNV and CDR2 YYDKDF (reference sequence). The CDR3 DNA is TGTGCCACCAGCCAAGTGAGGGGAACCTACGAGCAGTACTTC. Amino acids: CATSQVRGTYEQYF.

This clonotype came up many times. The chain has TRBV20-1 and TRBJ1-5; perhaps TRBD1 as D (6 bases). Germline CDR1 and CDR2: DFQATT and SNEGSKA (reference sequence). V lost 2 bases, J lost 2 bases, and 16 bases lay in between. The CDR3 covers 16 residues. The CDR3, as DNA: TGCAGTGCTAGAAGGGGAAGACAGGAAGGCAATCAGCCCCAGCATTTT. Translated, it gives CSARRGRQEGNQPQHF.